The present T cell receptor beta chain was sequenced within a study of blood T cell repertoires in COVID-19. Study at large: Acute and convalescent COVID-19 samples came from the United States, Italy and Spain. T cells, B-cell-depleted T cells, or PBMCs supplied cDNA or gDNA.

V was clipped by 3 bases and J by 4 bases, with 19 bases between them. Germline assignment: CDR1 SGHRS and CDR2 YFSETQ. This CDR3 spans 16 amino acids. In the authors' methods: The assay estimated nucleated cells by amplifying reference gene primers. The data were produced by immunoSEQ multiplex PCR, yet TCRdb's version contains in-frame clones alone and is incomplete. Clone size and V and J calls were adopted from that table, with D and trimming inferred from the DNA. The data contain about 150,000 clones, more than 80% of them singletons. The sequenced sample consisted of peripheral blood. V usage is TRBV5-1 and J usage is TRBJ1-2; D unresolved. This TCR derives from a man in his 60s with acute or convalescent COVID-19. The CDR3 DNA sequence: TGCGCCAGCAGCTCCGACACGGGGATTCCGTCCTATGGCTACACCTTC. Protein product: CASSSDTGIPSYGYTF.